Sequencing of this T cell receptor beta chain was carried out in a study of blood T cell repertoires in COVID-19. For the study at large: COVID-19 samples collected from the United States, Italy and Spain covered acute and convalescent phases. T cells, B-cell-depleted T cells, or PBMCs supplied cDNA or gDNA.

A single count supports this clone. As handled by the study authors: Estimates of nucleated cell counts were drawn from the amplification of reference gene primers. Assay used: immunoSEQ multiplex PCR; TCRdb lists only in-frame clones, some missing. V and J calls and clone size are copied from that table; D and trimming were computed from the DNA. Found here are approximately 110,000 clones, 69% of them singletons; the top ten hold approximately 6.3%. The V gene lost 6 bases and the J gene lost 4 bases, with 12 bases spanning the gap. The CDR3 is made up of 13 amino acids. CDR1 and CDR2 from the germline V gene are MNHEY and SVGAGI.

Sequencing input: peripheral blood. The source is a man older than 75 with acute or convalescent COVID-19. The chain recombines TRBV6-5 with TRBJ1-2; possibly TRBD1 for D (5 bases). CDR3 loop: CASSDRLGYGYTF. The DNA of the CDR3 is TGTGCCAGCAGCGACAGACTGGGCTATGGCTACACCTTC.